A single sample is the source of the 18 T cell receptor beta chains below, sequenced in a study of T cell repertoires in cytomegalovirus infection. TCRdb reprocessed the reads with MiXCR, giving one entry per CDR3 protein. The sample lists about 920,000 distinct CDR3 sequences, 31% seen once, with more than 13% in the top ten. Their antigens remain unidentified. The sample consisted of cultured CD8+ T cells from PBMCs, taken from culture after CMV antigen stimulation. The receptors shown here come from a human donor in good health (CMV status not recorded). Some clones in this sample may be carry-over from other donors' samples.

This clonotype was picked up many times. V gene TRBV7-2 combines with J gene TRBJ2-5, with TRBD2 matching over 12 bases. V trimming: 1 base; J trimming: 7 bases; junction bases outside the gene matches: 7. Germline V gives CDR1 SGHTA, CDR2 FQGNSA. This CDR3 comprises 16 residues. The CDR3 coding sequence is TGTGCCAGCAGCTTAGAACTAGCGGGGGGTTCATGGACCCAGTACTTC. It yields the protein CASSLELAGGSWTQYF.

This clonotype turned up a few times. This chain links TRBV7-9 with TRBJ1-5; D is undetermined. Germline V gene sequence: CDR1 SEHNR, CDR2 FQNEAQ (reference sequence). This CDR3 is 12 amino acids long. Trimming pared 8 bases from V and 5 bases from J, leaving 10 bases between. The CDR3, as DNA: TGTGCCAGCGCGGACCGCTATCAGCCCCAGCATTTT. It translates to CASADRYQPQHF.

The chain uses TRBV10-3 and TRBJ1-2, with 7 bases identical to TRBD1. Trimming took 8 bases from V and 0 from J; bases not matched to a gene: 9. Germline CDR1 is ENHRY and CDR2 is SYGVKD. The CDR3 extends over 15 amino acids. The CDR3 loop is CAILVGQNSNYGYTF. The CDR3 nucleotides are TGTGCCATCCTAGTGGGACAGAATTCTAACTATGGCTACACCTTC.

This clonotype was detected a few times. The rearrangement links TRBV6-1 to TRBJ2-6, with TRBD1 matching over 9 bases. The germline V gene has CDR1 MNHNS and CDR2 SASEGT. The trim removed 11 bases at V and 0 bases at J, leaving 11 bases unmatched. The CDR3 extends over 17 amino acids. The CDR3 here is CAGFGQGRDSGANVLTF. The CDR3 bases are TGTGCCGGTTTCGGACAGGGGAGGGACTCTGGGGCCAACGTCCTGACTTTC.

The chain combines TRBV5-4 with TRBJ2-5; no reliable D call. V lost 7 bases and J 0 bases, leaving 10 bases between the germline ends. Germline values: CDR1 SGHNT, CDR2 YYREEE (reference sequence). This CDR3 has 13 residues. DNA of the CDR3: TGTGCCAGCTGGTCAGGAGACCAAGAGACCCAGTACTTC. It is translated as CASWSGDQETQYF.

The chain carries TRBV7-9 and TRBJ2-3; weak D call: TRBD1 (5 bases). The CDR3 runs 14 residues. V dropped 3 bases and J dropped 2 bases, with 9 bases sitting between them. CDR1 is SEHNR, CDR2 FQNEAQ, per germline (reference sequence). The CDR3: CASSFAGNTDTQYF. Written as DNA, the CDR3 is TGTGCCAGCAGCTTTGCAGGGAACACAGATACGCAGTATTTT.

Notes on this clonotype: It is likely a read error, because the conserved phenylalanine at the end of the CDR3 is missing. The rearrangement joins TRBV6-1 to TRBJ2-1; D remains ambiguous. Germline assignment: CDR1 MNHNS and CDR2 SASEGT. V was trimmed by 2 bases and J by 0 bases, leaving 8 bases between them. The CDR3 runs 15 residues. CDR3: CASSEQIGSYNEQFS. CDR3 nucleotides: TGTGCCAGCAGTGAACAGATAGGCTCCTACAATGAGCAGTTCTCC.

This clonotype appeared many times. The V and J genes are TRBV27 and TRBJ2-6; D is undetermined. Germline loops: CDR1 MNHEY, CDR2 SMNVEV (reference sequence). This CDR3 has 18 residues. Trimming left V 3 bases short and J 1 base short, with 16 bases between. The CDR3 DNA is TGTGCCAGCAGTTTGGTAGGCCCCTGGGAATCTGGGGCCAACGTCCTGACTTTC. The encoded protein is CASSLVGPWESGANVLTF.

The chain uses TRBV27 and TRBJ2-5, with TRBD2 matching over 8 bases. With V trimmed by 4 bases and J by 7 bases, 5 bases remained unmatched. Germline V gives CDR1 MNHEY, CDR2 SMNVEV (reference sequence). The CDR3 loop spans 13 amino acids. The CDR3, as DNA: TGTGCCAGCAGTTCGGTAGCGGGGTCGACCCAGTACTTC. It yields the protein CASSSVAGSTQYF.

The J gene is TRBJ2-5, the V gene TRBV20-1; D is uncertain. The CDR3 runs 13 residues. Germline V lookup: CDR1 DFQATT, CDR2 SNEGSKA (reference sequence). Deletions cut 5 bases from V and 0 bases from J, with 10 bases between. The chain's CDR3 is CSAPTLNQETQYF. CDR3 DNA sequence: TGCAGTGCTCCGACCCTGAACCAAGAGACCCAGTACTTC.

This clonotype has just a few counts. The chain links TRBV20-1 to TRBJ1-5; TRBD1 matches 8 bases. V dropped 4 bases and J dropped 4; count of bases not matched to a gene: 3. The CDR3 covers 13 residues. Germline CDR1 reads DFQATT; CDR2 reads SNEGSKA (reference sequence). The CDR3 protein is CSAIRDRNQPQHF. As DNA, the CDR3 is TGCAGTGCTATCCGGGACAGGAATCAGCCCCAGCATTTT.

CDR3 DNA sequence: TGCGCCAGCAACCGACACCGACGGAGGAGCTCCTATAATTCACCCCTCCACTTT. This encodes CASNRHRRRSSYNSPLHF. The chain links TRBV23-1 to TRBJ1-6; no firm D call. TRBV23-1 is an ORF, with its function uncertain. The CDR3 consists of 18 residues. The V end was cut by 7 bases, the J end by 0 bases, with 19 bases between.

The genes are TRBV6-2 or TRBV6-3 and TRBJ1-1; TRBD1 aligns across 9 bases. Germline V gives CDR1 MNHEY, CDR2 SVGEGT. The CDR3 covers 14 residues. J lost 5 bases, V lost 4 bases, and 5 bases had no gene match. CDR3 amino acids: CASSFGTGRTEAFF. In DNA form, the CDR3 reads TGTGCCAGCAGTTTTGGGACAGGGCGGACTGAAGCTTTCTTT.

V gene TRBV28 combines with J gene TRBJ2-7, with TRBD2 identical over 9 bases. Trimming cost V 5 bases and J 3 bases; bases outside gene matches: 8. CDR3 length: 15 residues. Germline values: CDR1 MDHEN, CDR2 SYDVKM. DNA for the CDR3: TGTGCCAGCAGTGAGACTAGCGGAAGCTTCTACGAGCAGTACGTC. It translates to CASSETSGSFYEQYV.

This sequence joins TRBV29-1 and TRBJ1-1; the match to TRBD1 covers 7 bases. Germline V CDR1 and CDR2: SQVTM, ANQGSEA. The CDR3 has 12 residues. Germline trimming cut 4 bases from V and 5 bases from J; bases unmatched to any gene: 4. The CDR3 region has the DNA TGCAGCGTTGGGAACAGGGGAACTGAAGCTTTCTTT. This gives the protein CSVGNRGTEAFF.

In regard to this clonotype: One junction end does not reproduce the germline sequence, and a read error may be involved. V is TRBV6-5 and J is TRBJ1-2; 7 positions match TRBD1. The CDR3 is made up of 17 amino acids. Per the germline V gene, CDR1 is MNHEY and CDR2 is SVGAGI. The CDR3 bases are TGTGCCAACAGTTACCACTCGGACAGGTCAGCTAACTATGGCTACACCTTC. Translation gives CANSYHSDRSANYGYTF.

V gene TRBV7-9 combines with J gene TRBJ2-5; no definite D call. V was clipped by 5 bases and J by 9 bases, with 10 bases between them. Germline V gene data show CDR1 as SEHNR and CDR2 as FQNEAQ (reference sequence). The CDR3 sequence is 11 residues long. This CDR3 reads CASSAEAAQYF. In nucleotides, the CDR3 is TGTGCCAGCAGCGCCGAGGCTGCCCAGTACTTC.

This clonotype was recorded once. V usage is TRBV7-2 and J usage is TRBJ1-2, with TRBD1 identical over 9 bases. This CDR3 spans 14 amino acids. With 1 base clipped from V and 7 bases from J, the junction kept 4 bases outside the gene matches. Germline V gives CDR1 SGHTA, CDR2 FQGNSA. The CDR3 protein is CASSLGRTGVGYTF. CDR3 DNA: TGTGCCAGCAGCTTAGGGAGGACAGGGGTTGGCTACACCTTC.